A single sample is the source of the 7 T cell receptor beta chains below, sequenced in a study of T cell clonality in common variable immunodeficiency (dated by TCRdb to between 2014 and 2016). Library preparation was by the immunoSEQ multiplex PCR assay. TCRdb stores this immuneACCESS table with in-frame sequences only. Part of the clones is absent; in the studies checked, under half of the shortfall reflects unresolved V genes, and no reason is known for the rest. The sample counts 30,000 to 40,000 clones, each observed more than once. Roughly 3% of the sample lies in the top ten. Sequenced material: peripheral blood mononuclear cells. These receptors all come from a person between 18 and 75 years old in good health.

Turning to this clone: Coverage ceases 3 residues before the CDR3 finishes, and the germline J gene fills in the end. The chain joins TRBV11-3 to TRBJ2-7, with TRBD2 identical over 7 bases. The CDR3 sequence is 14 residues long. After removal of 5 bases from V and 6 bases from J, the junction contained 10 bases not matched to a gene. The germline V gene has CDR1 SGHNT and CDR2 YENEEA. The chain's CDR3 is CASSLTGGIGEQYF. The part of the CDR3 DNA that was read is TGTGCCAGCAGCCTTACCGGGGGGATTGGCGAG.

This clone appeared many times. The read is 3 residues too short to cover the CDR3 end, so that end is filled in from the germline J gene. The chain joins TRBV20-1 to TRBJ2-2, with TRBD1 identical over 7 bases. Germline lookup yields CDR1 DFQATT and CDR2 SNEGSKA (reference sequence). This CDR3 has 16 amino acids. Trimming cost V 1 base and J 4 bases; bases outside gene matches: 9. CDR3 loop: CSARGLDRPGTGELFF. Partial CDR3 DNA: TGCAGTGCTAGAGGTCTGGACAGGCCGGGCACCGGGGAG.

In its sample, this clone was seen many times. Read data end 3 residues before the CDR3 end; the end is taken from the germline J gene. The V and J genes are TRBV5-6 and TRBJ2-7; 9 nucleotides line up with TRBD2. CDR1 and CDR2 (germline): SGHDT, YYEEEE. CDR3 length: 15 amino acids. The V segment lost 3 bases and the J segment 3 bases; nucleotides outside the gene matches: 7. CDR3 DNA, as far as it was read: TGTGCCAGCAGCTGGGCGGGGGGGATGGTCTACGAG. It specifies CASSWAGGMVYE. The entire CDR3 reads CASSWAGGMVYEQYF.

In its sample, this clone was seen a few times. The CDR3 bases that were read are TGTGCCAGCAGCACTGGGGGGGGGAACACTGAA. Protein sequence: CASSTGGGNTE. The entire CDR3 is CASSTGGGNTEAFF. This rearrangement joins TRBV7-9 to TRBJ1-1; D is perhaps TRBD1 (5 bases). The sequenced fragment ends 3 residues before the CDR3 boundary, so the rest is inferred from the germline J gene. V was pared by 5 bases and J by 1 base, with 11 bases between. The CDR3 runs 14 residues. CDR1 SEHNR and CDR2 FQNEAQ come from the germline V gene (reference sequence).

This clone was detected only a few times. The CDR3 end is not reached by the read, which stops 3 residues before it; the germline J gene fills it in. The chain couples TRBV7-2 to TRBJ1-2; perhaps TRBD1 as D (6 bases). CDR1 SGHTA and CDR2 FQGNSA come from the germline V gene. The CDR3 has 17 amino acids. CDR3 bases read: TGTGCCAGCAGCTTAGCGCGCTCAGGGGTGGAATATTACGAC. Translation: CASSLARSGVEYYD. The whole CDR3 region reads CASSLARSGVEYYDYTF.

This clone occurred a few times. Read coverage stops 3 residues before the CDR3 terminus; the germline J gene supplies the remainder. The rearrangement uses TRBV7-9 and TRBJ1-2; D is uncertain. Germline loops: CDR1 SEHNR, CDR2 FQNEAQ (reference sequence). The CDR3 loop spans 14 amino acids. The CDR3 reads CASSLAEVASDYTF. The sequenced CDR3 bases are TGTGCCAGCAGCTTAGCGGAGGTAGCATCCGAC.

This clone was detected many times. The read ends 3 residues before the CDR3 terminus; that terminus is restored from the germline J gene. The chain combines TRBV2 with TRBJ2-3, with no clear D. The CDR3 has 15 amino acids. The germline V and J ends were trimmed by 4 bases and 3 bases, with 14 bases remaining between them. Germline CDR1 reads SNHLY; CDR2 reads FYNNEI. The part of the CDR3 DNA that was read is TGTGCCAGCAGTGCGGTTCATAGTCGGACAGATACG. Encoded protein: CASSAVHSRTDT. The whole CDR3 region reads CASSAVHSRTDTQYF.